The subject of this entry is one T cell receptor (beta chain). What it recognizes is unknown. This record belongs to a study of CD8 T cell repertoires and HIV-1 epitope variants. Clones were read by immunoSEQ multiplex PCR, and TCRdb kept only the in-frame ones, dropping some. The profile shows around 5,100 clones, approximately 70% of them singletons. Specimen: cultured CD8+ T cells derived from PBMCs. The TCR was taken from a male donor with HIV.

The CDR3 spells CSVSGTGSVYGYTF. The CDR3 DNA sequence: TGCAGCGTCTCCGGGACAGGGAGTGTTTATGGCTACACCTTC. This chain links TRBV29-1 with TRBJ1-2; 9 bases match TRBD1. CDR1 is SQVTM, CDR2 ANQGSEA, per germline. V lost 6 bases to trimming and J lost 5 bases; unmatched junction nucleotides: 10. The CDR3 spans 14 residues. Combining the CDR3 with reference TRBV29-1 and TRBJ1-2 gives the whole variable domain SAVISQKPSRDICQRGTSLTIQCQVDSQVTMMFWYRQQPGQSLTLIATANQGSEATYESGFVIDKFPISRPNLTFSTLTVSNMSPEDSSIYLCSVSGTGSVYGYTFGSGTRLTVV.